These T cell receptor beta chains were read from a single sample in a study of T-cell reconstitution after alpha-beta-depleted transplantation in children. TCRdb reanalysed the PCR reads using MiXCR and keeps one entry per CDR3 protein. The sample carries hundreds of thousands of distinct CDR3 sequences, around 15% recorded once. This material consisted of PBMCs, mostly from graft donor cells, taken 360 days after TCRalphabeta/CD19-depleted stem cell transplant. The receptors come from a boy in the first two years of life who had a stem cell transplant for Wiskott-Aldrich syndrome, so the T cells may come from the graft donor. The CDR3 runs from the conserved cysteine through the conserved F or W. A D gene is named only where the DNA matches it firmly. For some rows the clone size is stated as once, few or many, or as a class when expanded; others skip it.

V gene: TRBV18
D gene: NA
clone size: few
J gene: TRBJ2-2
CDR3 DNA: TGTGCCAGCTCACCACGTGACAACGGGGAGCTGTTTTTT
CDR3 protein: CASSPRDNGELFF

V gene: TRBV3-1
D gene: NA
clone size: NA
J gene: TRBJ1-2
CDR3 DNA: TGTGCCAGTACTGGTGACAGGTACTATGGCTACACCTTC
CDR3 protein: CASTGDRYYGYTF

V gene: TRBV6-5
D gene: NA
clone size: few
J gene: TRBJ1-1
CDR3 DNA: TGTGCCAGCAGTTACGTACGGGCACTCGGCACTGAAGCTTTCTTT
CDR3 protein: CASSYVRALGTEAFF

V gene: TRBV11-2
D gene: TRBD2
clone size: few
J gene: TRBJ2-3
CDR3 DNA: TGTGCCAGCAAGCTTAGAAGGCTAGCGGGGGACGGGCCAACGAATACGCAGTATTTT
CDR3 protein: CASKLRRLAGDGPTNTQYF

V gene: TRBV3-1
D gene: NA
clone size: NA
J gene: TRBJ2-2
CDR3 DNA: TGTGCCAGCAGCCAAGACGGAGCGTGGGACAGGGAGCTGTTTTTT
CDR3 protein: CASSQDGAWDRELFF

V gene: TRBV12-3/TRBV12-4
D gene: NA
clone size: few
J gene: TRBJ2-7
CDR3 DNA: TGTGCCAGCATCGGCAGTCACGAGCAGTACTTC
CDR3 protein: CASIGSHEQYF

V gene: TRBV12-3/TRBV12-4
D gene: NA
clone size: NA
J gene: TRBJ2-7
CDR3 DNA: TGTGCCAGCAGTTTAGGAGGGGTCGGGGCCCCCTACGAGCAGTACTTC
CDR3 protein: CASSLGGVGAPYEQYF

V gene: TRBV11-2
D gene: NA
clone size: NA
J gene: TRBJ1-4
CDR3 DNA: TGTGCCAGCAGCTTCCCCGGCGGGGACGAAAAACTGTTTTTT
CDR3 protein: CASSFPGGDEKLFF

V gene: TRBV5-1
D gene: NA
clone size: NA
J gene: TRBJ2-2
CDR3 DNA: TGCGCCAGCACCCCCATGGCGAACACCGGGGAGCTGTTTTTT
CDR3 protein: CASTPMANTGELFF

V gene: TRBV7-6
D gene: NA
clone size: many
J gene: TRBJ2-7
CDR3 DNA: TGTGCCAGCAGCTCCGACAGGTTCTCCTACGAGCAGTACTTC
CDR3 protein: CASSSDRFSYEQYF

V gene: TRBV6-2/TRBV6-3
D gene: TRBD2
clone size: NA
J gene: TRBJ2-2
CDR3 DNA: TGTGCCAGCAGGCCCGGCTCCGGACTAGCGGGAGGGCCGAGTCAGGTCGGGGAGCTGTTTTTT
CDR3 protein: CASRPGSGLAGGPSQVGELFF

V gene: TRBV29-1
D gene: NA
clone size: many
J gene: TRBJ2-1
CDR3 DNA: TGCAGCGTTTGCCATCTCCAAGGCAATGAGCAGTTCTTC
CDR3 protein: CSVCHLQGNEQFF

V gene: TRBV9
D gene: TRBD2
clone size: many
J gene: TRBJ2-1
CDR3 DNA: TGTGCCAGCAGCGTAGACGCGGGGGGCACTTACAATGAGCAGTTCTTC
CDR3 protein: CASSVDAGGTYNEQFF

V gene: TRBV20-1
D gene: TRBD2
clone size: many
J gene: TRBJ2-1
CDR3 DNA: TGCAGTGCTAGAGACCCGGTCTCGGGAGGCAATGAGCAGTTCTTC
CDR3 protein: CSARDPVSGGNEQFF

V gene: TRBV5-1
D gene: NA
clone size: few
J gene: TRBJ2-3
CDR3 DNA: TGCGCCAGCAGCCCCTATATCGGGGGCACAGATACGCAGTATTTT
CDR3 protein: CASSPYIGGTDTQYF

V gene: TRBV5-1
D gene: NA
clone size: NA
J gene: TRBJ2-5
CDR3 DNA: TGCGCCAGCAGCTTGGGGATTACGGCATCGACCCAGTACTTC
CDR3 protein: CASSLGITASTQYF

V gene: TRBV29-1
D gene: NA
clone size: few
J gene: TRBJ2-3
CDR3 DNA: TGCAGCGTGCCCCCGGGACGGTACACAGATACGCAGTATTTT
CDR3 protein: CSVPPGRYTDTQYF

V gene: TRBV4-1
D gene: TRBD1
clone size: NA
J gene: TRBJ2-1
CDR3 DNA: TGCGCCAGCAGCCAAGATCTCGGACAGGGGATATTGAATGAGCAGTTCTTC
CDR3 protein: CASSQDLGQGILNEQFF

V gene: TRBV24-1
D gene: TRBD1
clone size: few
J gene: TRBJ1-5
CDR3 DNA: TGTGCCACCAGTGAAACCGGGACAGGAATTTACAATCAGCCCCAGCATTTT
CDR3 protein: CATSETGTGIYNQPQHF

V gene: TRBV5-1
D gene: NA
clone size: NA
J gene: TRBJ2-5
CDR3 DNA: TGCGCCAGCAGCTTGGGGATGTACGGGGAGCGGGACACCTTTAAGGAGACCCAGTACTTC
CDR3 protein: CASSLGMYGERDTFKETQYF

V gene: TRBV6-5
D gene: TRBD2
clone size: many
J gene: TRBJ2-3
CDR3 DNA: TGTGCCAGCAGCCCGACTAGCCCAGATACGCAGTATTTT
CDR3 protein: CASSPTSPDTQYF

V gene: TRBV5-1
D gene: TRBD2
clone size: few
J gene: TRBJ2-5
CDR3 DNA: TGCGCCAGCAGCTCGGGACTAGCGGGGCCCCGAGAGACCCAGTACTTC
CDR3 protein: CASSSGLAGPRETQYF

V gene: TRBV7-9
D gene: NA
clone size: NA
J gene: TRBJ2-7
CDR3 DNA: TGTGCCAGCAGCTTAGGGGGGCTCAACGAGCAGTACTTC
CDR3 protein: CASSLGGLNEQYF

V gene: TRBV20-1
D gene: TRBD1
clone size: few
J gene: TRBJ2-1
CDR3 DNA: TGCAGTGCTTGCCGGACAGGCTTGGAGAATGAGCAGTTCTTC
CDR3 protein: CSACRTGLENEQFF

V gene: TRBV5-1
D gene: TRBD1
clone size: NA
J gene: TRBJ2-3
CDR3 DNA: TGCGCCAGCAGCTTGACGGACAGGGGGCAGGGGGATACGCAGTATTTT
CDR3 protein: CASSLTDRGQGDTQYF

V gene: TRBV29-1
D gene: TRBD2
clone size: NA
J gene: TRBJ2-1
CDR3 DNA: TGCAGCGTTGAAAAAGCGGGAGCCCTCAGGGAGCAGTTCTTC
CDR3 protein: CSVEKAGALREQFF

V gene: TRBV3-1
D gene: NA
clone size: once
J gene: TRBJ2-5
CDR3 DNA: TGTGCCACCTGCCAAGATCGCCCCCTCCAAGAGACCCAGTACTTC
CDR3 protein: CATCQDRPLQETQYF

V gene: TRBV5-1
D gene: TRBD1
clone size: many
J gene: TRBJ2-7
CDR3 DNA: TGCGCCAGCAGCCCCCGGACAGGGGGATACTACGAGCAGTACTTC
CDR3 protein: CASSPRTGGYYEQYF

V gene: TRBV7-8
D gene: NA
clone size: NA
J gene: TRBJ2-3
CDR3 DNA: TGTGCCAGCAGCTTACGGCGGAGGGTTAGCACAGATACGCAGTATTTT
CDR3 protein: CASSLRRRVSTDTQYF

V gene: TRBV27
D gene: NA
clone size: NA
J gene: TRBJ2-7
CDR3 DNA: TGTGCCAGCAGCACAGGGATCGGTACCTACGAGCAGTACTTC
CDR3 protein: CASSTGIGTYEQYF

V gene: TRBV2
D gene: TRBD1
clone size: few
J gene: TRBJ2-2
CDR3 DNA: TGTGCCAGCATTGAGGCGGCAGGGGGAACCGGGGAGCTGTTTTTT
CDR3 protein: CASIEAAGGTGELFF

V gene: TRBV7-2
D gene: NA
clone size: NA
J gene: TRBJ2-7
CDR3 DNA: TGTGCCAGCAGCTTAGCGATTCAATACGAGCAGTACTTC
CDR3 protein: CASSLAIQYEQYF

V gene: TRBV4-3
D gene: TRBD1
clone size: few
J gene: TRBJ2-2
CDR3 DNA: TGCGCCAGCAGCCAAGTAGGGGGCGCCAACACCGGGGAGCTGTTTTTT
CDR3 protein: CASSQVGGANTGELFF

V gene: TRBV29-1
D gene: NA
clone size: few
J gene: TRBJ2-1
CDR3 DNA: TGCAGCGTTGAGCGGTTCAGCTCCTACAATGAGCAGTTCTTC
CDR3 protein: CSVERFSSYNEQFF

V gene: TRBV11-1
D gene: TRBD2
clone size: few
J gene: TRBJ2-7
CDR3 DNA: TGTGCCAGCAGCCCGAACCCCAAAACTAGCGGGAGGAACGGCGAGCAGTACTTC
CDR3 protein: CASSPNPKTSGRNGEQYF

V gene: TRBV12-3/TRBV12-4
D gene: NA
clone size: NA
J gene: TRBJ2-2
CDR3 DNA: TGTGCCAGCAGCCACAGGGAAAGCGGGGAGCTGTTTTTT
CDR3 protein: CASSHRESGELFF

V gene: TRBV12-3/TRBV12-4
D gene: NA
clone size: few
J gene: TRBJ2-6
CDR3 DNA: TGTGCCAGCAGTTCACTCGGTGGATCGGGTGGGGCCAACGTCCTGACTTTC
CDR3 protein: CASSSLGGSGGANVLTF

V gene: TRBV12-3/TRBV12-4
D gene: TRBD1
clone size: few
J gene: TRBJ2-7
CDR3 DNA: TGTGCCAGCAGCCCTGGACAGGTTATGTACGAGCAGTACTTC
CDR3 protein: CASSPGQVMYEQYF

V gene: TRBV3-1
D gene: NA
clone size: NA
J gene: TRBJ1-1
CDR3 DNA: TGTGCCAGCAGCCAAGTCCCGGACACTGAAGCTTTCTTT
CDR3 protein: CASSQVPDTEAFF

V gene: TRBV29-1
D gene: NA
clone size: many
J gene: TRBJ2-1
CDR3 DNA: TGCAGCGTTGAAGCCCCCACGTCACCGGGACATTCCTACAATGAGCAGTTCTTC
CDR3 protein: CSVEAPTSPGHSYNEQFF

V gene: TRBV30
D gene: NA
clone size: NA
J gene: TRBJ2-7
CDR3 DNA: TGTGCCTTCAACACACAGGGTCCCTACGAGCAGTACTTC
CDR3 protein: CAFNTQGPYEQYF

V gene: TRBV20-1
D gene: TRBD2
clone size: few
J gene: TRBJ2-5
CDR3 DNA: TGCAGTGCATTAGCGGGGGGGCGGTTGAAAGAGACCCAGTACTTC
CDR3 protein: CSALAGGRLKETQYF

V gene: TRBV20-1
D gene: NA
clone size: NA
J gene: TRBJ2-7
CDR3 DNA: TGCAGTGCTAGTGCGGCCCCCTACGAGCAGTACTTC
CDR3 protein: CSASAAPYEQYF

V gene: TRBV12-3/TRBV12-4
D gene: NA
clone size: few
J gene: TRBJ2-7
CDR3 DNA: TGTGCCAGCAGTTTAGCTGGGGGCTTTTACGAGCAGTACTTC
CDR3 protein: CASSLAGGFYEQYF

V gene: TRBV6-2/TRBV6-3
D gene: NA
clone size: NA
J gene: TRBJ1-1
CDR3 DNA: TGTGCCAGCAGTTATTGGGAAACTGAAGCTTTCTTT
CDR3 protein: CASSYWETEAFF

V gene: TRBV7-9
D gene: NA
clone size: NA
J gene: TRBJ2-5
CDR3 DNA: TGTGCCAGCAGCTTAGAACACTTTGCAGAGACCCAGTACTTC
CDR3 protein: CASSLEHFAETQYF

V gene: TRBV7-2
D gene: TRBD1
clone size: few
J gene: TRBJ2-2
CDR3 DNA: TGTGCCAGCACCTCCTTGAGGGGGCAGCTGCTGTTTTTT
CDR3 protein: CASTSLRGQLLFF

V gene: TRBV5-6
D gene: NA
clone size: NA
J gene: TRBJ1-6
CDR3 DNA: TGTGCCAGCAGCTCAACGACAGGTGTGAATTCACCCCTCCACTTT
CDR3 protein: CASSSTTGVNSPLHF

V gene: TRBV27
D gene: NA
clone size: NA
J gene: TRBJ1-4
CDR3 DNA: TGTGCCAGCAGCCGTCAAAGGGGGGGAAGGGAAAAACTGTTTTTT
CDR3 protein: CASSRQRGGREKLFF

V gene: TRBV20-1
D gene: NA
clone size: few
J gene: TRBJ2-5
CDR3 DNA: TGCAGTGCTAGAGATCCTAGGTCTCAACAAGAGACCCAGTACTTC
CDR3 protein: CSARDPRSQQETQYF

V gene: TRBV12-3/TRBV12-4
D gene: NA
clone size: NA
J gene: TRBJ2-3
CDR3 DNA: TGTGCCAGCACTGCTTTGGGGGTCACAGATACGCAGTATTTT
CDR3 protein: CASTALGVTDTQYF

V gene: TRBV12-3/TRBV12-4
D gene: NA
clone size: few
J gene: TRBJ2-1
CDR3 DNA: TGTGCCAGCAGTTTTGGCCAAGGGATATACAATGAGCAGTTCTTC
CDR3 protein: CASSFGQGIYNEQFF

V gene: TRBV12-3/TRBV12-4
D gene: NA
clone size: NA
J gene: TRBJ1-1
CDR3 DNA: TGTGCCAGCAATCCTCGGGGTATGAACACTGAAGCTTTCTTT
CDR3 protein: CASNPRGMNTEAFF